This T cell receptor beta chain was captured by sequencing in a study of tumor and adjacent non-tumor tissue in lung cancer. Whole-study context: Patients comprised roughly 12 adenocarcinoma, a couple of squamous cell carcinoma and 1 small cell lung cancer.

Study results and caveats: TCR diversity was significantly greater in tumor than normal lung tissue. In normal lung, the top 100 clones were significantly more dominant than in tumor. Tumor TCR diversity, when higher, was linked to shorter survival.

TCRbeta libraries were built with three rounds of nested PCR, modified from ARM-PCR. Using its own MiXCR run on the multiplex PCR reads, TCRdb lists one record per CDR3 protein. The sample includes 60,000 to 85,000 distinct CDR3 sequences, around 73% of them seen just once. A few counts support this clonotype. The antigen is not known. A read error may account for a junction end that differs from germline. The germline V gene has CDR1 MNHEY and CDR2 SVGAGI. There are 17 residues in the CDR3. No cell sorting was done before RNA was extracted from the tissue. Material for sequencing was lung tumor tissue. V usage is TRBV6-5 and J usage is TRBJ2-2; a weak D match, TRBD2 (5 bases). The receptor comes from a man aged 55 to 70 with non-small cell lung cancer. The CDR3 bases are TGTGACAGCAGTTATTTGATGGGAGCGTGGGGAACCGGGGAGCTGTTTTTT. This codes for CDSSYLMGAWGTGELFF.